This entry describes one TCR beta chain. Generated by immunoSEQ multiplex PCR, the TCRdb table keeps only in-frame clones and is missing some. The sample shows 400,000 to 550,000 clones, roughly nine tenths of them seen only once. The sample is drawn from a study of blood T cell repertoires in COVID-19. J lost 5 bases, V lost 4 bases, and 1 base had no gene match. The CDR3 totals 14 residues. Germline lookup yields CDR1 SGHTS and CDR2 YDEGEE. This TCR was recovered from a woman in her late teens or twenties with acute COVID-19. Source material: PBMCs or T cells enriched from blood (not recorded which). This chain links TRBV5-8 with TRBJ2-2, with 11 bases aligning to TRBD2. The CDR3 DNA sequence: TGTGCCAGCAGCCGGACTAGCGGGACCGGGGAGCTGTTTTTT. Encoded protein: CASSRTSGTGELFF.